A selection of T cell receptor beta chains follows, all from one sample in a study of blood T cell repertoires in COVID-19. Produced via immunoSEQ multiplex PCR; TCRdb's table is partial and in-frame only. The profile shows about 280,000 clones, around 85% of them singletons. Sequences were obtained from peripheral blood. These receptors all come from a young woman who had recovered from COVID-19. Both conserved end residues are part of each CDR3. The D gene is left open where the match is weak. Clone size is not always given. Where it is, it says once, few, many or a class for expanded clones.

clone_size	v_call	d_call	j_call	cdr3_nt	cdr3_aa
NA	TRBV11-2	TRBD1	TRBJ2-7	TGTGCCAGCAGCCCCGACAGGGTGGGATCCTACGAGCAGTACTTC	CASSPDRVGSYEQYF
NA	TRBV28	NA	TRBJ1-6	TGTGCCAGCATCGGGAACTCCTATAATTCACCCCTCCACTTT	CASIGNSYNSPLHF
NA	TRBV7-9	NA	TRBJ1-1	TGTGCCAGCAGCTTAAGCCTGCCTGGGGGGGAAGCTGAAGCTTTCTTT	CASSLSLPGGEAEAFF
NA	TRBV7-9	TRBD1	TRBJ2-5	TGTGCCAGCAGCCCGGACAGGGGAGGAGAGACCCAGTACTTC	CASSPDRGGETQYF
once	TRBV19	TRBD1	TRBJ2-6	TGTGCCAGTAGTATCGGACAGGGGGTTGGGGCCAACGTCCTGACTTTC	CASSIGQGVGANVLTF
NA	TRBV20-1	TRBD1	TRBJ1-2	TGCAGTGCTAGTCTTGGGATAGGGGGCTTGTATGGCTACACCTTC	CSASLGIGGLYGYTF
NA	TRBV27	NA	TRBJ1-5	TGTGCCAGCAGTTGGGCAGAAAATCAGCCCCAGCATTTT	CASSWAENQPQHF
NA	TRBV18	TRBD1	TRBJ2-1	TGTGCCAGCTCACCACCGGGCGGGACAGGTGAGCAGTTCTTC	CASSPPGGTGEQFF
NA	TRBV12-5	TRBD1	TRBJ2-1	TGTGCTAGTGGCCCCACAGGGGCGGCGTTCTTC	CASGPTGAAFF
NA	TRBV7-2	TRBD2	TRBJ2-1	TGTGCCAGCAGCGCGCACCCCGGGACTAGCGGCGGATCCTACAATGAGCAGTTCTTC	CASSAHPGTSGGSYNEQFF
NA	TRBV18	NA	TRBJ2-3	TGTGCCAGCGGGGACCGGGGGACAGTGACAGATACGCAGTATTTT	CASGDRGTVTDTQYF
NA	TRBV2	NA	TRBJ2-5	TGTGCCAGCAGTGATCCCTCCTTCGCCGGTAGCCAAGAGACCCAGTACTTC	CASSDPSFAGSQETQYF
NA	TRBV3-1/TRBV3-2	TRBD2	TRBJ2-7	TGTGCCAGCAGCCGCCAAGGGGTAGCGGGAGGCTCCTACGAGCAGTACTTC	CASSRQGVAGGSYEQYF
NA	TRBV6-5	NA	TRBJ2-1	TGTGCCAGCAGTACTGCACCGACTAGTTATGAGCAGTTCTTC	CASSTAPTSYEQFF
once	TRBV12-5	NA	TRBJ1-5	TGTGCTAGTGGCTTGGACAGCCTGAGCAATCAGCCCCAGCATTTT	CASGLDSLSNQPQHF
NA	TRBV5-6	NA	TRBJ2-2	TGTGCCAGCAGCTTGGTTCAGGGGACGTTCGCGAACACCGGGGAGCTGTTTTTT	CASSLVQGTFANTGELFF
NA	TRBV7-8	NA	TRBJ1-5	TGTGCCAGCAGTCTAAATACAGGTCCCTGGGGGGCCCAGCATTTT	CASSLNTGPWGAQHF
NA	TRBV5-5	NA	TRBJ1-5	TGTGCCAGCAGAGCCGGGGGGGCAGGCTCTAGCAATCAGCCCCAGCATTTT	CASRAGGAGSSNQPQHF
NA	TRBV7-9	NA	TRBJ1-6	TGTGCCAGCAGCTTAGCGGACCCCCCAGGGACACCCCTCCACTTT	CASSLADPPGTPLHF
NA	TRBV4-1	TRBD1	TRBJ2-5	TGCGCCAGCAGCTTGGCCGGGACAGGGGGCGCGAAGGAAGAGACCCAGTACTTC	CASSLAGTGGAKEETQYF
once	TRBV5-1	NA	TRBJ1-2	TGCGCCAGCAGCTTGGACGCCCTCGGCTATGGCTACACCTTC	CASSLDALGYGYTF
NA	TRBV7-3	NA	TRBJ2-2	TGTGCCAGCAGCTTAAATCCCCCAGCGAACACCGGGGAGCTGTTTTTT	CASSLNPPANTGELFF